This entry describes one TCR beta chain. Its antigen is still unknown. This CDR3 is built from 15 residues. V dropped 4 bases and J dropped 16; count of bases not matched to a gene: 17. Looked up from germline, CDR1 is SGHRS and CDR2 is YFSETQ. The data stem from a study of Tregs in tolerant kidney transplant recipients. Whole-study findings and limits: Tolerant patients' donor-specific Tregs expanded beyond overall Tregs, suggesting antigen-driven growth.

Unstimulated Tregs (CD4+CD25+CD127-) and CD4+CD25- non-Tregs were sorted from PBMCs. Sequenced by immunoSEQ multiplex PCR; TCRdb stores in-frame clones only, minus some. Of around 98,000 clones in the sample, 93% were seen once. The genes are TRBV5-1 and TRBJ2-1, with 10 bases fitting TRBD2. The TCR originated in a human donor who received a combined kidney and bone marrow transplant. Sequences were derived from CD4+ T cells from blood, sampled before the transplant. For the CDR3, the DNA is TGCGCCAGCAGCCCGTCGACTGAGCGGGGGGGCCTGGGATTCTTC. As protein: CASSPSTERGGLGFF. The whole variable domain, remainder taken from reference TRBV5-1 and TRBJ2-1, is KAGVTQTPRYLIKTRGQQVTLSCSPISGHRSVSWYQQTPGQGLQFLFEYFSETQRNKGNFPGRFSGRQFSNSRSEMNVSTLELGDSALYLCASSPSTERGGLGFFGPGTRLTVL.